This entry lists 8 T cell receptor beta chains sequenced from one sample in a study of monozygotic twins with inflammatory bowel disease. TCRdb reanalyzed the 5' RACE reads, giving one entry per CDR3 protein sequence and no DNA. The sample is made up of a few hundred thousand distinct CDR3 sequences, and the top ten hold 2.6% of it. The sequenced sample consisted of blood. The receptors come from a human donor with ulcerative colitis or Crohn's disease, or a healthy co-twin of an affected twin (not recorded which).

The J gene is TRBJ1-4, the V gene TRBV20-1; TCRdb's assignment of TRBD1 cannot be checked, as there is no DNA. From germline, CDR1 is DFQATT and CDR2 SNEGSKA (reference sequence). The CDR3 sequence is 13 residues long. CDR3 region: CSARAPSEDRVGF.

The V gene is TRBV10-3, the J gene TRBJ2-3. Per germline, CDR1 ENHRY and CDR2 SYGVKD. The CDR3 has 13 amino acids. CDR3 sequence reads: CAISGQTTDTQYF.

The chain employs TRBV6-5 and TRBJ1-5. The CDR3 is 18 residues long. The germline gives CDR1 MNHEY, CDR2 SVGAGI. The CDR3 protein is CASSFYQGPALSNQPQHF.

J is TRBJ2-1 and V is TRBV5-6; TCRdb's assignment of TRBD1 cannot be checked, as there is no DNA. Germline lookup yields CDR1 SGHDT and CDR2 YYEEEE. The CDR3 covers 15 residues. CDR3 sequence: CASSVGTGGYNEQFF.

Here the CDR3 reads CASSRDGTYEQYF. The V call is TRBV5-1, the J call TRBJ2-7; there is no DNA to check the TCRdb D call of TRBD1. CDR3 length: 13 amino acids. Germline V gives CDR1 SGHRS, CDR2 YFSETQ.

The chain couples TRBV5-1 to TRBJ2-5. This CDR3 has 16 residues. Germline CDR1 and CDR2: SGHRS and YFSETQ. The CDR3 protein is CASSLGLALGEETQYF.

The chain couples TRBV5-1 to TRBJ2-5; TCRdb reports TRBD2, a call that lacks DNA to check it against. Looked up from germline, CDR1 is SGHRS and CDR2 is YFSETQ. This CDR3 comprises 14 residues. This CDR3 is CASSSTEGQETQYF.

The chain recombines TRBV7-6 with TRBJ2-7; TCRdb picks TRBD1, but there is no DNA to check that call. CDR3 size: 15 residues. The germline V gene has CDR1 SGHVS and CDR2 FNYEAQ. CDR3 residues: CASSLGWDSPYEQYF.